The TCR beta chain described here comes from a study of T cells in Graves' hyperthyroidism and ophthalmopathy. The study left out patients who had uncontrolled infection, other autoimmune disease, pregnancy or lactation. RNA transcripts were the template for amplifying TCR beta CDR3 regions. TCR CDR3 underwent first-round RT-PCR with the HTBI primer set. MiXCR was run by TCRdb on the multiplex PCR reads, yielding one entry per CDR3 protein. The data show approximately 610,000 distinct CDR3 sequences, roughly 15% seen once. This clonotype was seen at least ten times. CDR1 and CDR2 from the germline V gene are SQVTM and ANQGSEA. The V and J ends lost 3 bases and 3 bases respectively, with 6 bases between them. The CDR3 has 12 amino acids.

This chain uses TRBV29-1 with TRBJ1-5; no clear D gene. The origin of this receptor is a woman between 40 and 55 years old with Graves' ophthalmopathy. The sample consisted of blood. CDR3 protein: CSVESPNQPQHF. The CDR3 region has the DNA TGCAGCGTTGAGTCACCCAATCAGCCCCAGCATTTT. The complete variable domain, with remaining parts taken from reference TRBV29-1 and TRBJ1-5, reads SAVISQKPSRDICQRGTSLTIQCQVDSQVTMMFWYRQQPGQSLTLIATANQGSEATYESGFVIDKFPISRPNLTFSTLTVSNMSPEDSSIYLCSVESPNQPQHFGDGTRLSIL.